The text below deals with one T cell receptor beta chain. The CDR3 length is 13 residues. With 7 bases clipped from V and 2 bases from J, the junction kept 2 bases outside the gene matches. Per germline, CDR1 LNHDA and CDR2 SQIVND (reference sequence). The table came from immunoSEQ multiplex PCR; TCRdb's copy has only in-frame clones and leaves some out. The sample consists of around 360,000 clones, 70% to 90% of them appearing once. The sample comes from a study of blood T cell repertoires in COVID-19. The TCR was taken from a woman in her thirties with COVID-19, enrolled during active disease. The J gene is TRBJ1-3, the V gene TRBV19; TRBD1 aligns across 7 bases. What was sequenced was peripheral blood. The CDR3 region has the DNA TGTGCCAGTATGACAGGGACTGGAAACACCATATATTTT. This gives the protein CASMTGTGNTIYF.